This T cell receptor (beta chain) was captured by sequencing in a study of T cell responses to AZD1222 COVID-19 vaccine. The study, taken as a whole, reports: Just a handful of people given AZD1222 tested seropositive at baseline. There were mostly white British donors and more females than males, and clonal diversity was possibly underestimated.

The trim removed 5 bases at V and 3 bases at J, leaving 1 base unmatched. The germline CDR1 and CDR2 sequences are SQVTM and ANQGSEA. This CDR3 has 13 amino acids. The table came from immunoSEQ multiplex PCR; TCRdb's copy has only in-frame clones and leaves some out. The sample lists approximately 120,000 clones; around 87% were seen once. About this clone: Its cognate antigen is unknown.

The material was peripheral blood, obtained on day 0 of AZD1222 vaccination. This sequence was found in an adult in good health. The chain is built from TRBV29-1 and TRBJ2-2, with 9 bases matching TRBD2. The DNA for the CDR3 is TGCAGCGTTCGGACTAGCGACACCGGGGAGCTGTTTTTT. Translating gives CSVRTSDTGELFF.